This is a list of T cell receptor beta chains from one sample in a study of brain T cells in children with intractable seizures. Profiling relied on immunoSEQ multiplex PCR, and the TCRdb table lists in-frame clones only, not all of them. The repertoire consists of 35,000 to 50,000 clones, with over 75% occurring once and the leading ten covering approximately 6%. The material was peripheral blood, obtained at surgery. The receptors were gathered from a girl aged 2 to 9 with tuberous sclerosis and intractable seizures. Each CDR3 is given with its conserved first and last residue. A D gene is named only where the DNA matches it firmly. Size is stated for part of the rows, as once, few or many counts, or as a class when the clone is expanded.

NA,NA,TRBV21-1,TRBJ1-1,TGTGCCAGCAGCAAAGGTGGGACAGGAGAAGAAGCTTTCTTT,CASSKGGTGEEAFF
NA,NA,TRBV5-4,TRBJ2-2,TGTGCCGTCACGGACAGCACCGGGGAGCTGTTTTTT,CAVTDSTGELFF
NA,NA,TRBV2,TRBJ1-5,TGTGCCAGCACCCCCGGGGGACACAACTTATTTGGAAATCAGCCCCAGCATTTT,CASTPGGHNLFGNQPQHF
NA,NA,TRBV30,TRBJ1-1,TGTGCCTGGCGAGGGGCATACAGGGCCACTGAAGCTTTCTTT,CAWRGAYRATEAFF
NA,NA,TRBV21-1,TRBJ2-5,TGTGCCAGCAGAACAGGGGACTTATACCAAGAGACCCAGTACTTC,CASRTGDLYQETQYF
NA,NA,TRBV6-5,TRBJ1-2,TGTGCCACCAAAAAAAGGGGGGCGCAGCTTATGGAGTACACCTTC,CATKKRGAQLMEYTF
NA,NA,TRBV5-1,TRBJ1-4,TGCGCCAGCAGCTTGAGGCCCGGCCAAGATGAAAAACTGTTTTTT,CASSLRPGQDEKLFF
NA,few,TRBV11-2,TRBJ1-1,TGTGCCAGCAGCTTAATGTTGTACACTGAAGCTTTCTTT,CASSLMLYTEAFF
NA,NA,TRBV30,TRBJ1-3,TGTGCCTGGAGTGTAGGACAGATCGGGTCCGGGGGAAACACCATATATTTT,CAWSVGQIGSGGNTIYF
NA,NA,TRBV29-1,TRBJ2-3,TGCAGCGTTGGCGAAGATACGCAGTATTTT,CSVGEDTQYF
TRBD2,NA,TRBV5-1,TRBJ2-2,TGCGCCAGCAGCTCCGTAGCGGGGCCACGCACCGGGGAGCTGTTTTTT,CASSSVAGPRTGELFF
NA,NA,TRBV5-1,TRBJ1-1,TGCGCCAGCAGCTTGGGTTCTCGGACTTCCCCCCCTGAAGCTTTCTTT,CASSLGSRTSPPEAFF
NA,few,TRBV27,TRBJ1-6,TGTGCCAGCAGTTTTCAGGGGACAAATTCACCCCTCCACTTT,CASSFQGTNSPLHF
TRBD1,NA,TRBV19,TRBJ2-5,TGTGCCAGTACCGAGACAGGGGGCAGTGGAGAGACCCAGTACTTC,CASTETGGSGETQYF
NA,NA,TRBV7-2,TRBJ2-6,TGTGCCAGCAGCTTAGGCTGGGGGTCCTCTGGGGCCAACGTCCTGACTTTC,CASSLGWGSSGANVLTF
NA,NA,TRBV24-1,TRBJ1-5,TGTGCCACCAGTGATATTATTGACAATCAGCCCCAGCATTTT,CATSDIIDNQPQHF
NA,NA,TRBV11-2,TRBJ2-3,TGTGCCAGCAGCTTAGGCAGGTGGACCACAGATACGCAGTATTTT,CASSLGRWTTDTQYF
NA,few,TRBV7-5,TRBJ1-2,TGTGTCAGAAGCTTAGCCCTAGACTTGGGGGGCTACACCTTC,CVRSLALDLGGYTF
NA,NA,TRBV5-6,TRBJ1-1,TGTGCCAGCAGCTTGAGTGGCAACCCGAGGGGCACTGAAGCTTTCTTT,CASSLSGNPRGTEAFF
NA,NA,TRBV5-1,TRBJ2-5,TGCGCCAGCTCAGTGAAACAACAAGAGACCCAGTACTTC,CASSVKQQETQYF
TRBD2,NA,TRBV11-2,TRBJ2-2,TGTGCCAGCAGACTCCTAGCGGGGGGTACCGGGGAGCTGTTTTTT,CASRLLAGGTGELFF
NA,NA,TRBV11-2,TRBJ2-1,TGTGCCAGCAGCTTATTGGGCGACAATGAGCAGTTCTTC,CASSLLGDNEQFF
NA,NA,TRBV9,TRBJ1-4,TGTGCCAGCAGCGTAAGACAGAATGAAAAACTGTTTTTT,CASSVRQNEKLFF
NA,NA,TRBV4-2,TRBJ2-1,TGTGCCAGCAGCCAATCGGGGCAGTATTCCTACAATGAGCAGTTCTTC,CASSQSGQYSYNEQFF
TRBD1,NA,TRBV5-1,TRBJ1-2,TGCGCCAGCAGCCCCTCCCCGGGACAGGGGTTTGGCTACACCTTC,CASSPSPGQGFGYTF
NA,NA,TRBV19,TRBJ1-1,TGTGCCAGTAGTATAGGGTTACCGAACACTGAAGCTTTCTTT,CASSIGLPNTEAFF
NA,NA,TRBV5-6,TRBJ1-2,TGTGCCAGCAGCTTTGTCCAGGGCGGCCCGTATGGCTACACCTTC,CASSFVQGGPYGYTF
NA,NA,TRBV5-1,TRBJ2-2,TGCGCCAGCAGCTTTCAGGGGGAGGTGAACACCGGGGAGCTGTTTTTT,CASSFQGEVNTGELFF
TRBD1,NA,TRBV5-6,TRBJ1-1,TGTGCCAGCAGCTTGACAGGGGCCTTTTTATCGAACACTGAAGCTTTCTTT,CASSLTGAFLSNTEAFF
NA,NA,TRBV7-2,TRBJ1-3,TGTGCCAGCAGCTTAGCGGCCCTCGGAAACACCATATATTTT,CASSLAALGNTIYF
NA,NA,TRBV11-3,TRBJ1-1,TGTGCCAGCAGCTTAGCAGCGAACACTGAAGCTTTCTTT,CASSLAANTEAFF
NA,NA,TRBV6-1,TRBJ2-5,TGTGCCAGCAGTGAAGAGATGAGGACATCCTATTTGGAGACCCAGTACTTC,CASSEEMRTSYLETQYF